Here is one T cell receptor beta chain with its context. Its antigen is currently unknown. Genomic DNA templated the TCR beta VDJ and CDR3 profiling. TCRdb reprocessed the reads via MiXCR and lists one record per CDR3 protein. The sample has 260,000 or so distinct CDR3 sequences, about 80% seen once; the top ten hold roughly 42%. This sample was included in a study of CD8+CD57+ T cells in acquired aplastic anemia. Study-level background: Isolated CD4+ and CD8+ cells, once sorted, yielded DNA averaging roughly 3.2 ug. Findings of the study overall: The same twenty-nine CD8+ CDR3 sequences occurred in patients and in controls.

The authors sequenced patients whose flow cytometry had shown CD8+CD57+ cell expansion. All patients had severe acquired aplastic anemia. There was no therapy given to any patient before the blood sampling took place. Specimen: sorted CD4+, CD8+, or CD8+CD57+ T cells (not recorded which) from PBMCs. The sequence was obtained from a human donor with aplastic anemia.

The CDR3 DNA reads as TGCAGCGCCACGGACGGAGCCTCCTACGAGCAGTACTTC. It codes for CSATDGASYEQYF. The J gene is TRBJ2-7, the V gene TRBV29-1, with D hard to call. Germline loops: CDR1 SQVTM, CDR2 ANQGSEA. Trimming left V 7 bases short and J 0 bases short, with 13 bases between. This CDR3 comprises 13 residues.